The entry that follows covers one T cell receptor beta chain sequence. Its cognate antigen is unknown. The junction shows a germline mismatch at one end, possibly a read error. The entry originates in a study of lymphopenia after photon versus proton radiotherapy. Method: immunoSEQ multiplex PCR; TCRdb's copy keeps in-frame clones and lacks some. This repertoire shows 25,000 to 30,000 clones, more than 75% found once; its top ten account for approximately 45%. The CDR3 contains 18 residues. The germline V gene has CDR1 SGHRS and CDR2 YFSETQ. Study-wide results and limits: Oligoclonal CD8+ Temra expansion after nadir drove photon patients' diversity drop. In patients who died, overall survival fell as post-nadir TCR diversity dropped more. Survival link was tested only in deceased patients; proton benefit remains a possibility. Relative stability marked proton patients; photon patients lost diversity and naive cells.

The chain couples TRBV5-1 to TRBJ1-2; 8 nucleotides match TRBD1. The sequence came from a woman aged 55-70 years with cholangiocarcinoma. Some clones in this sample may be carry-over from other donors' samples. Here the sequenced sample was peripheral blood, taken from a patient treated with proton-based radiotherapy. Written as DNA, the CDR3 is TGCGCCACCAGCTTGGCATCGGGACAGGAGCGACAGAACTATGGCTACACCTTC. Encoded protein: CATSLASGQERQNYGYTF.